This T cell receptor beta chain was observed in a study of blood T cell repertoires in COVID-19. Sequencing was performed with immunoSEQ multiplex PCR; in TCRdb, only in-frame clones are kept and a portion is missing. The sample has approximately 58,000 clones; 90% are singletons. Sequenced: peripheral blood. The sequence was collected from a woman at least 80 years old with active COVID-19.

CDR3 sequence (DNA): TGTGCCAGCAGAGTAAGCGGGAGATCCCACGAGCAGTACTTC. It specifies CASRVSGRSHEQYF. This chain connects TRBV28 to TRBJ2-7; TRBD2 agrees at 8 bases. CDR1 and CDR2 (germline): MDHEN, SYDVKM. After removal of 6 bases from V and 5 bases from J, the junction contained 9 bases not matched to a gene. This CDR3 region has 14 residues.